This entry lists 29 T cell receptor beta chains sequenced from one sample in a study of blood T cell repertoires in COVID-19. Profiled with immunoSEQ multiplex PCR; TCRdb holds only in-frame clones, not every one. The table lists approximately 290,000 clones, approximately 85% of them singletons. The sample comprised peripheral blood. These receptors all come from a human donor with COVID-19, enrolled during active disease. The donor label of this sample is uncertain.

Only one count was recorded for this clone. The J gene is TRBJ2-1, the V gene TRBV6-2 or TRBV6-3, with 13 bases matching TRBD2. Germline CDR1 MNHEY, CDR2 SVGEGT. There are 18 residues in the CDR3. V lost 6 bases and J lost 2; bases outside the gene matches: 10. Here the CDR3 reads CASSSTGLAGRTYNEQFF. CDR3 in DNA: TGTGCCAGCAGCTCAACGGGACTAGCGGGAAGGACCTACAATGAGCAGTTCTTC.

The chain is built from TRBV5-4 and TRBJ2-3; 11 positions match TRBD2. V lost 4 bases and J lost 2; bases outside the gene matches: 9. Germline V gives CDR1 SGHNT, CDR2 YYREEE (reference sequence). The CDR3 has 17 residues. CDR3 in amino acids: CASSRNPSGRTTDTQYF. For the CDR3, the DNA is TGTGCCAGCAGCCGCAATCCTAGCGGGAGGACCACAGATACGCAGTATTTT.

This clone was recorded once. This chain joins TRBV24-1 and TRBJ1-2; no definite D call. Trimming took 0 bases from V and 7 from J, leaving 14 bases between them. The CDR3 runs 15 residues. Germline loops: CDR1 KGHDR, CDR2 SFDVKD. The CDR3 region has the DNA TGTGCCACCAGTGATTTGGGAGTAGATCCCTCTGGCTACACCTTC. Translation: CATSDLGVDPSGYTF.

Many counts were recorded for this clone. The gene calls are TRBV3-1 (or the pseudogene TRBV3-2) and TRBJ2-1; 15 nucleotides line up with TRBD2. CDR1 and CDR2 from the germline V gene are LGHDT and YNNKEL (reference sequence). This CDR3 comprises 15 residues. V lost 6 bases and J lost 9; bases outside the gene matches: 6. In DNA form, the CDR3 reads TGTGCCAGCAGTCTGGGACTAGCGGGAGGTATTGAGCAGTTCTTC. As protein: CASSLGLAGGIEQFF.

This chain uses TRBV7-3 with TRBJ2-5; D call uncertain. Germline CDR1 reads SGHTA; CDR2 reads FQGTGA. The CDR3 spans 14 residues. Trimming removed 1 base at V and 1 base at J, with 7 bases between. The CDR3 region has the DNA TGTGCCAGCAGCTTAATAGGCGGCCAAGAGACCCAGTACTTC. Amino acids: CASSLIGGQETQYF.

The chain uses TRBV28 and TRBJ1-2, with 10 bases aligning to TRBD1. CDR1 MDHEN and CDR2 SYDVKM come from the germline V gene. The CDR3 has 18 amino acids. The V segment lost 5 bases and the J segment 4 bases; nucleotides outside the gene matches: 16. The CDR3, as DNA: TGTGCCAGCAGTGGCAGACAGGGGGCAGGAACAGGGGTCTATGGCTACACCTTC. This codes for CASSGRQGAGTGVYGYTF.

The chain employs TRBV7-2 and TRBJ1-6; D unresolved. V was pared by 2 bases and J by 14 bases, with 10 bases between. The CDR3 contains 12 residues. Germline V gene sequence: CDR1 SGHTA, CDR2 FQGNSA. The CDR3 coding sequence is TGTGCCAGCAGCTTATGGCGGGGTTCCCTCCACTTT. Its translation: CASSLWRGSLHF.

The chain recombines TRBV5-5 with TRBJ1-1; D perhaps matches TRBD1 (6 bases). V was shortened by 1 base and J by 5 bases, with 12 bases between the two germline ends. The CDR3 loop spans 14 amino acids. Looked up from germline, CDR1 is SGHKS and CDR2 is YYEKEE (reference sequence). The CDR3 spells CASSLLQGRTEAFF. CDR3 nucleotides: TGTGCCAGCAGCTTGTTGCAGGGGAGAACTGAAGCTTTCTTT.

This clone was detected only a few times. This sequence joins TRBV4-3 and TRBJ2-1, with 11 bases fitting TRBD2. Germline V gene lookup returns CDR1 LGHNA and CDR2 YSLEER. V trimming: 0 bases; J trimming: 11 bases; junction bases outside the gene matches: 3. This CDR3 has 14 residues. The CDR3 DNA reads TGCGCCAGCAGCCAAGACCCTAGCGGGAGGAAGCAGTTCTTC. Encoded protein: CASSQDPSGRKQFF.

The gene calls are TRBV2 and TRBJ1-2; 7 positions agree with TRBD1. Germline assignment: CDR1 SNHLY and CDR2 FYNNEI. The J segment lost 4 bases and the V segment lost 6 bases, leaving 2 bases of the junction unmatched. The CDR3 consists of 12 residues. The CDR3 nucleotides read TGTGCCAGCAGGGGACAGACCTATGGCTACACCTTC. Translation gives CASRGQTYGYTF.

The genes are TRBV19 and TRBJ2-6; 8 positions agree with TRBD1. The CDR3 spans 16 residues. Germline V lookup: CDR1 LNHDA, CDR2 SQIVND (reference sequence). The junction had 9 bases not matched to a gene; V was cut back by 7 bases and J by 4 bases. This chain's CDR3 is CASTSTGAGGANVLTF. Here the CDR3 DNA reads TGTGCCAGTACCTCGACAGGGGCCGGAGGGGCCAACGTCCTGACTTTC.

The CDR3 reads CASSILASGRAGNEQFF. The CDR3 DNA follows: TGTGCCAGTAGTATTTTGGCTAGCGGGAGGGCCGGTAATGAGCAGTTCTTC. This sequence joins TRBV19 and TRBJ2-1, with TRBD2 matching 12 bases. The CDR3 loop spans 17 amino acids. The V and J ends lost 3 bases and 7 bases, in that order; junction bases with no gene match: 10. Germline V gene data show CDR1 as LNHDA and CDR2 as SQIVND (reference sequence).

V gene TRBV6-5 combines with J gene TRBJ2-7; D unresolved. The CDR3 is made up of 13 amino acids. Germline V gene lookup returns CDR1 MNHEY and CDR2 SVGAGI. The V gene lost 6 bases and the J gene lost 3 bases, with 12 bases spanning the gap. In DNA form, the CDR3 reads TGTGCCAGCAGAGCTCGGAGTCTCTACGAGCAGTACTTC. This sequence encodes CASRARSLYEQYF.

This clone was seen just once. V usage is TRBV5-4 and J usage is TRBJ1-1, with unresolved D. Trimming pared 3 bases from V and 1 base from J, leaving 7 bases between. The CDR3 is made up of 13 amino acids. CDR1 is SGHNT, CDR2 YYREEE, per germline (reference sequence). As DNA, the CDR3 is TGTGCCAGCAGCTCCACACAGAACACTGAAGCTTTCTTT. As protein: CASSSTQNTEAFF.

Written as DNA, the CDR3 is TGTGCCAGTATTACAGGATCATGGGGCACTGAAGCTTTCTTT. This encodes CASITGSWGTEAFF. The rearrangement links TRBV19 to TRBJ1-1; D is perhaps TRBD1 (5 bases). The CDR3 spans 14 residues. Between the trimmed V and J ends, which lost 7 bases and 4 bases, there was a span of 16 bases. Germline CDR1 reads LNHDA; CDR2 reads SQIVND (reference sequence).

This clone was recorded a few times. The chain links TRBV2 to TRBJ1-3; no definite D call. Deletions cut 7 bases from V and 0 bases from J, with 10 bases between. The CDR3 contains 14 residues. CDR1 and CDR2 from the germline V gene are SNHLY and FYNNEI. The CDR3 region is CASIMESSGNTIYF. The CDR3 nucleotides read TGTGCCAGCATAATGGAGAGCTCTGGAAACACCATATATTTT.

This clone was detected only once. The V call is TRBV12-3 or TRBV12-4, the J call TRBJ1-5; D unclear. CDR3 size: 12 residues. Trimming pared 5 bases from V and 6 bases from J, leaving 8 bases between. CDR3 residues: CASSTAGQPQHF. The CDR3 region has the DNA TGTGCCAGCAGTACGGCGGGTCAGCCCCAGCATTTT.

Of note for this clone: An end of the junction differs from the germline gene, which may be a read error. The CDR3 region has the DNA TGTGCCAGCAGACAGGGAGCGGGAGTCTCCCACGAGCAGTACTTC. Encoded protein: CASRQGAGVSHEQYF. The genes are TRBV5-5 and TRBJ2-7, with 8 bases matching TRBD2. The CDR3 runs to 15 residues. Germline V gene data show CDR1 as SGHKS and CDR2 as YYEKEE (reference sequence).

The chain employs TRBV9 and TRBJ2-1, with 8 bases lining up with TRBD2. V shed 0 bases and J 5 bases; nucleotides not matched to a gene: 4. The CDR3 has 15 amino acids. Per germline, CDR1 SGDLS and CDR2 YYNGEE. The CDR3 loop is CASSVGAGEHNEQFF. CDR3 bases: TGTGCCAGCAGCGTAGGAGCGGGAGAGCACAATGAGCAGTTCTTC.

The chain links TRBV11-2 to TRBJ2-2; 8 nucleotides align to TRBD1. This CDR3 is 15 amino acids long. V trimming: 5 bases; J trimming: 4 bases; junction bases outside the gene matches: 6. CDR1 and CDR2 from the germline V gene are SGHAT and FQNNGV. CDR3: CASSRGTGLTGELFF. The CDR3 DNA reads as TGTGCCAGCAGCAGGGGGACAGGTCTCACCGGGGAGCTGTTTTTT.

The chain couples TRBV4-3 to TRBJ1-2; 7 bases match TRBD1. The CDR3 sequence is 15 residues long. V lost 3 bases, J lost 4 bases, and 8 bases stayed unmatched. Germline V CDR1 and CDR2: LGHNA, YSLEER. CDR3 protein: CASSQKGQNSYGYTF. The CDR3 DNA follows: TGCGCCAGCAGCCAGAAGGGACAGAACTCCTATGGCTACACCTTC.

The chain has TRBV7-9 and TRBJ2-7, with D uncertain. V was shortened by 4 bases and J by 3 bases, with 22 bases between the two germline ends. Looked up from germline, CDR1 is SEHNR and CDR2 is FQNEAQ (reference sequence). The CDR3 runs to 17 residues. The chain's CDR3 is CASSSAFTPQSIYEQYF. Here the CDR3 DNA reads TGTGCCAGCAGCTCTGCCTTCACGCCACAATCCATCTACGAGCAGTACTTC.

The gene calls are TRBV28 and TRBJ1-4, with 9 bases fitting TRBD1. The CDR3 runs to 16 residues. V was clipped by 6 bases and J by 3 bases; unmatched bases: 8. The germline V gene encodes CDR1 MDHEN and CDR2 SYDVKM. Here the CDR3 DNA reads TGTGCCAGCAGCTCCCCAGGGACAGGGCCTAATGAAAAACTGTTTTTT. Encoded protein: CASSSPGTGPNEKLFF.

J is TRBJ1-4 and V is TRBV18; the D gene is possibly TRBD1 (6 bases). The germline V gene has CDR1 KGHSH and CDR2 LQKENI. V was trimmed by 6 bases and J by 4 bases, leaving 18 bases between them. The CDR3 has 16 residues. The CDR3 DNA reads TGTGCCAGCTCCTATACACAGGGCGCCGGTAATGAAAAACTGTTTTTT. Residues: CASSYTQGAGNEKLFF.

The CDR3 sequence is CASSLNPPGQAAEKLFF. The CDR3, as DNA: TGTGCCAGCAGCTTAAACCCACCCGGACAGGCGGCTGAAAAACTGTTTTTT. V and J are TRBV7-2 and TRBJ1-4; 7 bases are a match to TRBD1. Germline CDR1 SGHTA, CDR2 FQGNSA. This CDR3 region has 17 residues. V trimming: 2 bases; J trimming: 7 bases; junction bases outside the gene matches: 13. The variable domain in full, with the rest retrieved from reference TRBV7-2 and TRBJ1-4, is GAGVSQSPSNKVTEKGKDVELRCDPISGHTALYWYRQSLGQGLEFLIYFQGNSAPDKSGLPSDRFSAERTGGSVSTLTIQRTQQEDSAVYLCASSLNPPGQAAEKLFFGSGTQLSVL.

V gene TRBV7-2 combines with J gene TRBJ2-1; 9 bases are shared with TRBD2. CDR3 length: 19 amino acids. Trimming at V came to 1 base and at J to 1 base, leaving 11 bases not matched to a gene. From germline, CDR1 is SGHTA and CDR2 FQGNSA. The CDR3 loop is CASSLVMARLADSYNEQFF. CDR3 coding DNA: TGTGCCAGCAGCTTAGTTATGGCCAGACTAGCGGATTCCTACAATGAGCAGTTCTTC.

As DNA, the CDR3 is TGTGCCAGCAGCACCCCGGGACTAGCGGGATCAGATACGCAGTATTTT. Translation gives CASSTPGLAGSDTQYF. This rearrangement joins TRBV5-4 to TRBJ2-3, with 13 bases fitting TRBD2. This CDR3 region has 16 residues. V gave up 4 bases and J gave up 4 bases; unmatched junction bases: 6. Germline V gives CDR1 SGHNT, CDR2 YYREEE (reference sequence).

V gene TRBV30 combines with J gene TRBJ2-7; 7 bases fit TRBD2. Per the germline V gene, CDR1 is GTSNPN and CDR2 is SVGIG (reference sequence). Trimming removed 6 bases from V and 0 bases from J; junction bases left unmatched: 5. The CDR3 runs 13 residues. The chain's CDR3 is CACLAESSYEQYF. CDR3 coding DNA: TGTGCCTGTCTAGCGGAGAGCTCCTACGAGCAGTACTTC.

The rearrangement links TRBV6-6 to TRBJ1-1, with TRBD1 identical over 7 bases. Trimming removed 5 bases from V and 4 bases from J; junction bases left unmatched: 13. Germline assignment: CDR1 MNHNY and CDR2 SVGAGI (reference sequence). The CDR3 length is 16 residues. CDR3 amino acids: CASSPRQGVRGTEAFF. DNA for the CDR3: TGTGCCAGCAGTCCCCGGCAGGGGGTAAGAGGCACTGAAGCTTTCTTT.